This TCR beta chain stems from a study of patients and donors after allogeneic stem cell transplantation. MiXCR was run by TCRdb on the RT-PCR reads, yielding one entry per CDR3 protein. The sample lists about 960,000 distinct CDR3 sequences, roughly 17% seen once, with about 6% in the top ten. This clonotype was picked up a small number of times. The source is a human donor who was either an allogeneic HSCT recipient or a stem cell or donor lymphocyte infusion donor (not recorded which). It is not recorded whose cells these are; they may come from a transplant donor. The material sequenced was blood, either unsorted or a sorted T cell fraction (not recorded which).

For the CDR3, the DNA is TGTGCCAGCAGCTCCGAGGCGAGGCAAGAGACCCAGTACTTC. Translating it yields CASSSEARQETQYF. This rearrangement joins TRBV7-9 to TRBJ2-5; no definite D call. Germline assignment: CDR1 SEHNR and CDR2 FQNEAQ (reference sequence). V lost 4 bases and J lost 2, with 11 bases in between. The CDR3 consists of 14 residues. Filled out from reference TRBV7-9 and TRBJ2-5, the complete variable domain reads DTGVSQNPRHKITKRGQNVTFRCDPISEHNRLYWYRQTLGQGPEFLTYFQNEAQLEKSRLLSDRFSAERPKGSFSTLEIQRTEQGDSAMYLCASSSEARQETQYFGPGTRLLVL.